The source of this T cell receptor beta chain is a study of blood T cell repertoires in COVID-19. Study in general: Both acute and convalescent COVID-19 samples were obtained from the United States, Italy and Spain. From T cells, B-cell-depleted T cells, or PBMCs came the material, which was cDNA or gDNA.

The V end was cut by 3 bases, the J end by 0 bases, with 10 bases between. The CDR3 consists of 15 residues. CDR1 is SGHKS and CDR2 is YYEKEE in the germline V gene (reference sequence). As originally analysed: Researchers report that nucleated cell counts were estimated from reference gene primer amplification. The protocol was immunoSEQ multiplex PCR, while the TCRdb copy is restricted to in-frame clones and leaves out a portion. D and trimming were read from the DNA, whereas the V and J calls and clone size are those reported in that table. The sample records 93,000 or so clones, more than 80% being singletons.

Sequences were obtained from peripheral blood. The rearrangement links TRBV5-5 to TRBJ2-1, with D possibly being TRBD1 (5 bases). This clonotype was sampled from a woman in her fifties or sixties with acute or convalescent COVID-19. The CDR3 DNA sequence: TGTGCCAGCAGCTCGACAGCTAGCTCCTACAATGAGCAGTTCTTC. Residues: CASSSTASSYNEQFF.